These 30 T cell receptor beta chains originate from one sample sequenced in a study of shared clonotypes between healthy human individuals. The repertoire was sequenced with immunoSEQ multiplex PCR; TCRdb's copy has only in-frame clones and lacks some. The table shows roughly 700,000 clones, with less than 85% occurring only once. The sequencing sample was made of memory CD4+ T cells sorted from blood. Subset denoted: CD45RA-negative fraction. These TCRs come from a woman aged 25 to 45 in good health.

The genes are TRBV7-2 and TRBJ2-4; no clear D. V was cut by 7 bases and J by 2 bases, with 9 bases left in between. This CDR3 contains 13 residues. Germline CDR1 SGHTA, CDR2 FQGNSA. The CDR3 DNA reads TGTGCCAGCACTCCCGGGCCCAAAAACATTCAGTACTTC. This encodes CASTPGPKNIQYF.

This chain joins TRBV9 and TRBJ2-7, with TRBD1 as a possible D gene (6 bases). Germline-derived CDR1 and CDR2 are SGDLS and YYNGEE. The germline V and J ends were trimmed by 3 bases and 1 base, with 14 bases remaining between them. The CDR3 covers 15 residues. The CDR3 loop reads CASSEGQGTSYEQYF. The CDR3 DNA reads as TGTGCCAGCAGCGAGGGACAAGGTACTTCCTACGAGCAGTACTTC. The full variable domain, in which reference TRBV9 and TRBJ2-7 provide the parts outside the CDR3, is DSGVTQTPKHLITATGQRVTLRCSPRSGDLSVYWYQQSLDQGLQFLIQYYNGEERAKGNILERFSAQQFPDLHSELNLSSLELGDSALYFCASSEGQGTSYEQYFGPGTRLTVT.

This chain links TRBV7-8 with TRBJ1-5; 7 bases align to TRBD1. Germline trimming cut 2 bases from V and 15 bases from J; bases unmatched to any gene: 10. In germline, CDR1 is SGHVS, CDR2 FQNEAQ. This CDR3 is built from 13 residues. CDR3 protein: CASSLQRDRELHF. CDR3 bases: TGTGCCAGCAGCTTACAAAGGGACAGAGAGTTGCATTTT. The variable domain in full, completed from reference TRBV7-8 and TRBJ1-5, reads GAGVSQSPRYKVAKRGQDVALRCDPISGHVSLFWYQQALGQGPEFLTYFQNEAQLDKSGLPSDRFFAERPEGSVSTLKIQRTQQEDSAVYLCASSLQRDRELHFGDGTRLSIL.

This clone was found a few times. The chain links TRBV5-1 to TRBJ2-6; D is possibly TRBD2 (5 bases). This CDR3 is built from 15 residues. Germline values: CDR1 SGHRS, CDR2 YFSETQ. V lost 0 bases and J 4 bases, leaving 8 bases between the germline ends. CDR3 residues: CASSLGAGGANVLTF. Written as DNA, the CDR3 is TGCGCCAGCAGCTTGGGTGCGGGCGGGGCCAACGTCCTGACTTTC. Supplemented by reference TRBV5-1 and TRBJ2-6, the full variable domain reads KAGVTQTPRYLIKTRGQQVTLSCSPISGHRSVSWYQQTPGQGLQFLFEYFSETQRNKGNFPGRFSGRQFSNSRSEMNVSTLELGDSALYLCASSLGAGGANVLTFGAGSRLTVL.

The chain uses TRBV30 and TRBJ2-7; TRBD1 matches at 9 bases. Germline V CDR1 and CDR2: GTSNPN, SVGIG (reference sequence). The junction had 5 bases not matched to a gene; V was cut back by 5 bases and J by 6 bases. The CDR3 is 12 amino acids. In nucleotides, the CDR3 is TGTGCCTGGTCACAGGGGGCCTTCGAGCAGTACTTC. Translated, it gives CAWSQGAFEQYF.

The genes are TRBV10-3 and TRBJ2-3; 13 bases align to TRBD2. The V and J ends lost 0 bases and 2 bases, in that order; junction bases with no gene match: 8. Germline V lookup: CDR1 ENHRY, CDR2 SYGVKD. The CDR3 covers 19 residues. The CDR3 sequence: CAISESTGLAGRHTDTQYF. CDR3 coding DNA: TGTGCCATCAGTGAGTCGACGGGACTAGCGGGGCGTCACACAGATACGCAGTATTTT.

The rearrangement uses TRBV25-1 and TRBJ2-2, with 7 positions matching TRBD1. J lost 1 base, V lost 4 bases, and 6 bases had no gene match. The CDR3 is made up of 16 amino acids. Germline CDR1 and CDR2: MGHDK and SYGVNS. In DNA form, the CDR3 reads TGTGCCAGCAGTGCCCTTCGGACAGGGAACACCGGGGAGCTGTTTTTT. Its protein product is CASSALRTGNTGELFF.

This chain links TRBV7-2 with TRBJ2-3; possible D gene TRBD2, 5 bases. The germline V gene has CDR1 SGHTA and CDR2 FQGNSA. Between the trimmed V and J ends, which lost 0 bases and 3 bases, there was a span of 16 bases. CDR3 size: 17 residues. This chain's CDR3 is CASSLARVGVVTDTQYF. The CDR3 coding sequence is TGTGCCAGCAGCTTAGCCCGGGTGGGAGTGGTTACAGATACGCAGTATTTT.

The V gene is TRBV7-8, the J gene TRBJ1-5, with unresolved D. Germline values: CDR1 SGHVS, CDR2 FQNEAQ. Trimming took 5 bases from V and 0 from J, leaving 11 bases between them. The CDR3 has 15 amino acids. The CDR3 sequence is CASSPRTDSNQPQHF. The DNA for the CDR3 is TGTGCCAGCAGCCCGCGGACGGATAGCAATCAGCCCCAGCATTTT. Variable domain in full (rest from reference TRBV7-8 and TRBJ1-5): GAGVSQSPRYKVAKRGQDVALRCDPISGHVSLFWYQQALGQGPEFLTYFQNEAQLDKSGLPSDRFFAERPEGSVSTLKIQRTQQEDSAVYLCASSPRTDSNQPQHFGDGTRLSIL.

J is TRBJ2-3 and V is TRBV30; unclear D gene. CDR1 is GTSNPN, CDR2 SVGIG, per germline (reference sequence). V gave up 2 bases and J gave up 2 bases, with 11 bases separating them. The CDR3 sequence is 14 residues long. DNA of the CDR3: TGTGCCTGGAGTTACAGTGCGTCCACAGATACGCAGTATTTT. As protein: CAWSYSASTDTQYF.

The V call is TRBV5-1, the J call TRBJ1-3; D remains ambiguous. CDR1 SGHRS and CDR2 YFSETQ come from the germline V gene. This CDR3 is 13 amino acids long. V dropped 5 bases and J dropped 0 bases, with 6 bases sitting between them. In DNA form, the CDR3 reads TGCGCCAGCAGTTCCAACTCTGGAAACACCATATATTTT. It yields the protein CASSSNSGNTIYF.

This clone was observed a few times. The rearrangement links TRBV5-1 to TRBJ1-4; the match to TRBD1 covers 9 bases. J lost 7 bases, V lost 3 bases, and 4 bases had no gene match. Germline V gene lookup returns CDR1 SGHRS and CDR2 YFSETQ. The CDR3 loop spans 14 amino acids. CDR3 loop: CASSSGQGTEKLFF. The DNA for the CDR3 is TGCGCCAGCAGCTCCGGACAGGGGACTGAAAAACTGTTTTTT.

The chain is built from TRBV6-6 and TRBJ2-6, with a possible D match to TRBD1 (6 bases). Trimming pared 6 bases from V and 1 base from J, leaving 13 bases between. This CDR3 is 16 amino acids long. The germline CDR1 and CDR2 sequences are MNHNY and SVGAGI (reference sequence). The CDR3 loop is CASSDLGTSGANVLTF. In DNA form, the CDR3 reads TGTGCCAGCAGCGACCTCGGGACATCTGGGGCCAACGTCCTGACTTTC.

This clone was picked up one time. V usage is TRBV7-7 and J usage is TRBJ2-7; 14 nucleotides match TRBD2. After removal of 5 bases from V and 4 bases from J, the junction contained 7 bases not matched to a gene. This CDR3 has 16 residues. The germline V gene has CDR1 SSHAT and CDR2 FNYEAQ (reference sequence). CDR3 DNA sequence: TGTGCCAGCAGCCCAGGACTAGCGGGAGGAATTTACGAGCAGTACTTC. It encodes CASSPGLAGGIYEQYF.

This chain uses TRBV7-9 with TRBJ2-3; D not resolved. This CDR3 comprises 12 residues. Germline V CDR1 and CDR2: SEHNR, FQNEAQ (reference sequence). Trimming left V 5 bases short and J 2 bases short, with 5 bases between. The DNA for the CDR3 is TGTGCCAGCAGCAAGGACACAGATACGCAGTATTTT. Translated, it gives CASSKDTDTQYF.

The rearrangement links TRBV28 to TRBJ2-5; 13 bases align to TRBD2. Germline V gene data show CDR1 as MDHEN and CDR2 as SYDVKM. The CDR3 contains 16 residues. The V and J ends lost 4 bases and 2 bases, in that order; junction bases with no gene match: 4. The CDR3 here is CASSSSLAGGQETQYF. The CDR3 nucleotides read TGTGCCAGCAGTTCCTCACTAGCGGGAGGGCAAGAGACCCAGTACTTC.

The gene calls are TRBV18 and TRBJ2-3; 8 bases fit TRBD2. The germline CDR1 and CDR2 sequences are KGHSH and LQKENI. Trimming at V came to 3 bases and at J to 5 bases, leaving 10 bases not matched to a gene. This CDR3 is built from 16 residues. In nucleotides, the CDR3 is TGTGCCAGCTCACCTTCTGGCGCGGGAGGTTTAGATACGCAGTATTTT. This encodes CASSPSGAGGLDTQYF. The entire variable domain, with the rest obtained from reference TRBV18 and TRBJ2-3, is as follows: NAGVMQNPRHLVRRRGQEARLRCSPMKGHSHVYWYRQLPEEGLKFMVYLQKENIIDESGMPKERFSAEFPKEGPSILRIQQVVRGDSAAYFCASSPSGAGGLDTQYFGPGTRLTVL.

V usage is TRBV5-8 and J usage is TRBJ2-1; 9 bases map to TRBD2. Germline CDR1 reads SGHTS; CDR2 reads YDEGEE. The CDR3 has 14 residues. V trimming: 2 bases; J trimming: 10 bases; junction bases outside the gene matches: 7. The CDR3 DNA sequence: TGTGCCAGCAGCTTTGTGAGACTAGCGGAAGAGCAGTTCTTC. Protein product: CASSFVRLAEEQFF.

The chain combines TRBV4-1 with TRBJ2-1; 10 bases are a match to TRBD1. This CDR3 region has 17 residues. Germline trimming cut 1 base from V and 0 bases from J; bases unmatched to any gene: 3. The germline gives CDR1 MGHRA, CDR2 YSYEKL. The CDR3 DNA sequence: TGCGCCAGCAGCCAAGGATGGACAGGGGGCTCCTACAATGAGCAGTTCTTC. Translating gives CASSQGWTGGSYNEQFF.

This clone was seen a few times. The chain is built from TRBV2 and TRBJ1-1; no definite D call. Germline V gene lookup returns CDR1 SNHLY and CDR2 FYNNEI. This CDR3 is 13 amino acids long. V was shortened by 10 bases and J by 1 base, with 13 bases between the two germline ends. This chain's CDR3 is CATKGRTNTEAFF. Written as DNA, the CDR3 is TGTGCCACTAAGGGCAGAACGAACACTGAAGCTTTCTTT.

As for this clone: Other DNA variants within this sample encode the same CDR3. The chain is built from TRBV6-5 and TRBJ1-2; a weak D match, TRBD1 (5 bases). The germline CDR1 and CDR2 sequences are MNHEY and SVGAGI. The CDR3 runs 14 residues. Deletions cut 0 bases from V and 2 bases from J, with 7 bases between. The DNA of the CDR3 is TGTGCCAGCAGTTACTCGGCAGGGAACTATGGCTACACCTTC. Translation gives CASSYSAGNYGYTF.

V usage is TRBV6-1 and J usage is TRBJ2-2, with D unclear. V was shortened by 6 bases and J by 0 bases, with 8 bases between the two germline ends. The CDR3 runs 14 residues. Germline V gene sequence: CDR1 MNHNS, CDR2 SASEGT. As DNA, the CDR3 is TGTGCCAGCAGCATAAACGCGAACACCGGGGAGCTGTTTTTT. Translating it yields CASSINANTGELFF.

This clone was seen a single time. This chain uses TRBV7-9 with TRBJ2-6, with 7 bases that match TRBD2. Trimming removed 8 bases from V and 0 bases from J; junction bases left unmatched: 7. The CDR3 contains 16 residues. Germline CDR1 reads SEHNR; CDR2 reads FQNEAQ (reference sequence). In nucleotides, the CDR3 is TGTGCCAGCGACAAACGGGGGGTCTCTGGGGCCAACGTCCTGACTTTC. This codes for CASDKRGVSGANVLTF. The full variable domain, with the rest looked up from reference TRBV7-9 and TRBJ2-6, is DTGVSQNPRHKITKRGQNVTFRCDPISEHNRLYWYRQTLGQGPEFLTYFQNEAQLEKSRLLSDRFSAERPKGSFSTLEIQRTEQGDSAMYLCASDKRGVSGANVLTFGAGSRLTVL.

The V and J genes are TRBV10-3 and TRBJ2-7, with a tentative D call TRBD1 (5 bases). The CDR3 runs 13 residues. The germline V gene encodes CDR1 ENHRY and CDR2 SYGVKD. V was cut by 2 bases and J by 3 bases, with 8 bases left in between. The CDR3 is CAISEGRDYEQYF. CDR3 nucleotides: TGTGCCATCAGTGAGGGCAGGGACTACGAGCAGTACTTC.

The rearrangement links TRBV5-4 to TRBJ2-3; 8 bases match TRBD2. There are 16 residues in the CDR3. J lost 4 bases, V lost 4 bases, and 11 bases had no gene match. Germline CDR1 and CDR2: SGHNT and YYREEE (reference sequence). CDR3 DNA sequence: TGTGCCAGCAGCGGATTAAGCGGGAGTAGCTCAGATACGCAGTATTTT. Translated: CASSGLSGSSSDTQYF. Full variable domain (outside the CDR3, taken from reference TRBV5-4 and TRBJ2-3): ETGVTQSPTHLIKTRGQQVTLRCSSQSGHNTVSWYQQALGQGPQFIFQYYREEENGRGNFPPRFSGLQFPNYSSELNVNALELDDSALYLCASSGLSGSSSDTQYFGPGTRLTVL.

The chain uses TRBV12-5 and TRBJ1-1, with 8 positions matching TRBD1. The CDR3 length is 12 residues. CDR1 and CDR2 from the germline V gene are LGHNT and FRNRAP. J gave up 8 bases and V 4 bases, and 3 bases lay outside the gene matches. The DNA of the CDR3 is TGTGCTAGTGGTTCCGGACAGGGCGAAGCTTTCTTT. Translated, it gives CASGSGQGEAFF. Full variable domain (outside the CDR3, taken from reference TRBV12-5 and TRBJ1-1): DARVTQTPRHKVTEMGQEVTMRCQPILGHNTVFWYRQTMMQGLELLAYFRNRAPLDDSGMPKDRFSAEMPDATLATLKIQPSEPRDSAVYFCASGSGQGEAFFGQGTRLTVV.

With regard to this clone: The identical CDR3 is also encoded by other nucleotide sequences in the sample. The chain couples TRBV25-1 to TRBJ1-1; D is perhaps TRBD1 (6 bases). Deletions cut 3 bases from V and 1 base from J, with 12 bases between. Germline V gene lookup returns CDR1 MGHDK and CDR2 SYGVNS. The CDR3 totals 15 residues. CDR3 coding DNA: TGTGCCAGCAGTGAGTACCGGACAGCGAACACTGAAGCTTTCTTT. Protein sequence: CASSEYRTANTEAFF.

The chain links TRBV29-1 to TRBJ2-7, with 10 nucleotides matching TRBD2. The trim removed 4 bases at V and 4 bases at J, leaving 7 bases unmatched. The CDR3 loop spans 14 amino acids. The V gene's germline CDR1 is SQVTM and CDR2 ANQGSEA. The CDR3 spells CSVVLAGVWYEQYF. The CDR3 DNA is TGCAGCGTTGTCCTAGCGGGAGTTTGGTACGAGCAGTACTTC.

This clone was seen just once. The chain employs TRBV5-1 and TRBJ2-3, with 9 bases fitting TRBD2. This CDR3 spans 15 amino acids. Germline CDR1 reads SGHRS; CDR2 reads YFSETQ. Trimming took 8 bases from V and 1 from J; bases not matched to a gene: 8. The CDR3 DNA follows: TGCGCCAGTAGTAGCGGGAGACCCGGCACAGATACGCAGTATTTT. It specifies CASSSGRPGTDTQYF.

J is TRBJ2-5 and V is TRBV5-6; TRBD2 might be the D (6 bases). Per the germline V gene, CDR1 is SGHDT and CDR2 is YYEEEE. This CDR3 comprises 14 residues. The ends were cut back, 4 bases at V and 3 bases at J, with 13 bases in the middle. The CDR3 reads CASSRSGLKETQYF. The CDR3 nucleotides are TGTGCCAGCAGCCGTAGCGGATTGAAAGAGACCCAGTACTTC.